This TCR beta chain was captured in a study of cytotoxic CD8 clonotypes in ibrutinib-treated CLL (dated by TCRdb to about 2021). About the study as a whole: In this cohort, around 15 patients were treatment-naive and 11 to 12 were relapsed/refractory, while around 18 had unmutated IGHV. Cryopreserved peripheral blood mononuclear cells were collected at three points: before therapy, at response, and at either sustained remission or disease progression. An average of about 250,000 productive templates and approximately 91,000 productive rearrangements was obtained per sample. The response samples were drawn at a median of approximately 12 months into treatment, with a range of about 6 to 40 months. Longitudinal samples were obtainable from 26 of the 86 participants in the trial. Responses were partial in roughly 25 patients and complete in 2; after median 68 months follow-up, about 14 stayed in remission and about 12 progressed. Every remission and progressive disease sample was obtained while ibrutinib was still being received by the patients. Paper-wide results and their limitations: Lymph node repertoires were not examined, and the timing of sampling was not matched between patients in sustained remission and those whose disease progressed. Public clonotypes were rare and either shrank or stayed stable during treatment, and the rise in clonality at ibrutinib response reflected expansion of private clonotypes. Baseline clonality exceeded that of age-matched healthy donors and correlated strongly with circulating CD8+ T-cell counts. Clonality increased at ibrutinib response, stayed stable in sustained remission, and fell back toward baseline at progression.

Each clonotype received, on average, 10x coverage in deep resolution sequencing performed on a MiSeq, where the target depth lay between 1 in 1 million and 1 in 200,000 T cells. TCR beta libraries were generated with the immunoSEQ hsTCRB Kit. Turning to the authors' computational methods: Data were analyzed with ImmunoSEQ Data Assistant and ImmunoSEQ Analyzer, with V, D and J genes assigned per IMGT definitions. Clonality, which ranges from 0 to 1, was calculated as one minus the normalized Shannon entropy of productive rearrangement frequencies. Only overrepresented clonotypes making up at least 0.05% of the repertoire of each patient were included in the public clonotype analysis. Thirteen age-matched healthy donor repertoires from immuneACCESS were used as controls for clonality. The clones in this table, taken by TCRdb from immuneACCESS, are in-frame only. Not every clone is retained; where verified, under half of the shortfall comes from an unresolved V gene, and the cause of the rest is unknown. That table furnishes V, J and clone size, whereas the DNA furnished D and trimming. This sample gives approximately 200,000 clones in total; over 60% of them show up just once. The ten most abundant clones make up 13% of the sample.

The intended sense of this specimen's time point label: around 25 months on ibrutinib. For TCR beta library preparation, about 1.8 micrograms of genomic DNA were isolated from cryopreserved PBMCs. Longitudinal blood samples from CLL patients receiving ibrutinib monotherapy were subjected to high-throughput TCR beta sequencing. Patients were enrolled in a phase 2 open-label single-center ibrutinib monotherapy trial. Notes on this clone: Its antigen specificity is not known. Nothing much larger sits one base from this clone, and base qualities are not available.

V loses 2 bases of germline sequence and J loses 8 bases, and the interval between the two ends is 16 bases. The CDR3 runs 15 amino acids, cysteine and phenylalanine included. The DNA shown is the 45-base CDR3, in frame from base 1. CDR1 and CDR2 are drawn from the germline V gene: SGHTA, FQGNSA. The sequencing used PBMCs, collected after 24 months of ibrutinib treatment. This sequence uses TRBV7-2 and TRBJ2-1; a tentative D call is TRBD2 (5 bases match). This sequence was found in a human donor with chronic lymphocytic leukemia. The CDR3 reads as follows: CASSLPVGVVYEQFF. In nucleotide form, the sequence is TGTGCCAGCAGCTTACCGGTCGGGGTTGTCTATGAGCAGTTCTTC.